This T cell receptor (beta chain) was sequenced in a study of CXCR3-negative and CXCR3-positive naive CD8 T cells. Study findings and constraints: Expression of CXCR3 was partially reduced after cryopreservation, and fresh PBMCs were used in most assays.

Concerning this clonotype: The antigen is undetermined.

Researchers prepared the TRB cDNA libraries using 5' RACE with UMI labels. TCRdb re-called the 5' RACE reads and shows each CDR3 protein once, DNA omitted. In all, the sample yields about 130,000 distinct CDR3 sequences. The CDR3 covers 17 residues. Researchers reported sorting every CD8+ T cell subset in triplicate, 300,000 cells per sort. Naive CD8+ T cells had a CD45RO-CCR7+CD27+CD95- phenotype. This sequence originates from a human donor in good health. Some clones in this sample may be carry-over from other donors' samples. Sequencing was performed on naive CXCR3- CD8+ T cells from blood. The subset was: CD45RO-CCR7+CD27+CD95- naive CD8+ T cells lacking CXCR3 (TNR3-). The rearrangement joins TRBV12-3 or TRBV12-4 to TRBJ2-2; as DNA is missing, the TRBD2 call by TCRdb cannot be tested. CDR3 loop: CASSLPSGGLPPGELFF.